The T cell receptor (beta chain) under discussion was sequenced for a study of CD8 T cells in Susac syndrome. The germline V gene has CDR1 LNHDA and CDR2 SQIVND (reference sequence). V dropped 7 bases and J dropped 0 bases, with 9 bases sitting between them. The CDR3 length is 13 residues. The multiple sclerosis controls were treatment-naive patients with relapsing-remitting disease that was stable or active. Random hexamers were used to reverse transcribe roughly 0.45 to 1 ug of RNA. TCRdb re-called the immunoSEQ multiplex PCR reads through MiXCR, storing one row per CDR3 protein. The table records about 290,000 distinct CDR3 sequences, approximately 85% of them present only once.

The sequenced sample was CD8+ T cells from PBMCs. The chain combines TRBV19 with TRBJ1-1; the D is unclear. This receptor was taken from a human donor with multiple sclerosis. CDR3 sequence reads: CASTQTLNTEAFF. CDR3 bases: TGTGCCAGTACCCAAACCCTGAACACTGAAGCTTTCTTT.